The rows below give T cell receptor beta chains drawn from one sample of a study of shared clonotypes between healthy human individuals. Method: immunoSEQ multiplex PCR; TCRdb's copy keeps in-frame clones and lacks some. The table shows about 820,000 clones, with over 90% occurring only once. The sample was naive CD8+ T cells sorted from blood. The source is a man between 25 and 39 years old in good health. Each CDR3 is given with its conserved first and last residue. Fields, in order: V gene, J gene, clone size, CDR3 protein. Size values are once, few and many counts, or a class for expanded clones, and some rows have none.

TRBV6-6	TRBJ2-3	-	CASSYVGGGTDTQYF
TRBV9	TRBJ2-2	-	CASSVAGEGGELFF
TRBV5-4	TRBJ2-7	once	CASSLNRGSSYEQYF
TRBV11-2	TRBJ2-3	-	CASSLAVWTKGDTQYF
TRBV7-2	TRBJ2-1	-	CASSRKAGWGYNEQFF
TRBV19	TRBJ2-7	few	CASSIGTGDYEQYF
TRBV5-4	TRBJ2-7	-	CASSVGLAVTYEQYF
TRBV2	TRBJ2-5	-	CASIRGNQETQYF
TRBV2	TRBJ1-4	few	CASTATPGTPEEKLFF
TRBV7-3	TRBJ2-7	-	CASSGTGERMDEQYF
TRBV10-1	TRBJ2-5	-	CASSDRGKETQYF
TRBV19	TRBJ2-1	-	CASIRVRVRPGAGYNEQFF
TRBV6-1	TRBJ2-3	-	CASSPPRGSPDTQYF
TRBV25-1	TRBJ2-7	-	CASQTDTTSYEQYF
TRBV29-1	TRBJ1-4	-	CSVALRTSEVF
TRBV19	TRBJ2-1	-	CASSLWDSLYNEQFF
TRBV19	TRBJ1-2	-	CASSILGQGDGYTF
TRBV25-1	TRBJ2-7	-	CASSAQGLAGVHEQYF
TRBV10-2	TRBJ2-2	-	CASSDDRDTGELFF
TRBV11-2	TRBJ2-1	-	CASSLATSGAYNEQFF
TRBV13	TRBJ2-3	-	CASSLGPGNNPDTQYF
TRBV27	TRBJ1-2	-	CASSLGTGFEGYTF
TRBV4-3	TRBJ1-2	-	CASSQVGTWGGYTF
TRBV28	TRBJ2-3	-	CASSLDYTQYF
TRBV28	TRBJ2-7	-	CASSLDVTYEQYF
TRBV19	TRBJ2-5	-	CASSIGGVGISQETQYF
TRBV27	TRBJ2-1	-	CASSPPPRWTGGNEQFF
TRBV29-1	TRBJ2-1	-	CSVVGAPVEQFF
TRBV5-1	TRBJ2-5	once	CASTGTSGTETQYF
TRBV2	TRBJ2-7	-	CASSEALTGNPYEQYF
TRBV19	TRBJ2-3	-	CASSIKAYSTDTQYF
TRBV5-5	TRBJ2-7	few	CASSLAPTYEQYF
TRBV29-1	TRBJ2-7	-	CSVGGSATAKPYEQYF
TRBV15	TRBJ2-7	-	CATSPTGSYEQYF
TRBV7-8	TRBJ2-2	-	CASSQGVGPTGELFF
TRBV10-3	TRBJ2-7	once	CASSSGTGPYEQYF